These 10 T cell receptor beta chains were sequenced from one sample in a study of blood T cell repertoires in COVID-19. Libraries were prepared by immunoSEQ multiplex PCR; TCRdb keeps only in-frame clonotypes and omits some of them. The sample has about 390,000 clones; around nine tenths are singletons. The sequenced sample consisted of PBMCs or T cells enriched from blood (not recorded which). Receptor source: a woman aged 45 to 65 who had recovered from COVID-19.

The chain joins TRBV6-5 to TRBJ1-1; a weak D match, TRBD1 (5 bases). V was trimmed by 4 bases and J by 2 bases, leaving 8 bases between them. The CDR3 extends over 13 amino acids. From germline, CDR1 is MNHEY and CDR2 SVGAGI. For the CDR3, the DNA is TGTGCCAGCAGTTCGGGGGTAAACACTGAAGCTTTCTTT. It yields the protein CASSSGVNTEAFF.

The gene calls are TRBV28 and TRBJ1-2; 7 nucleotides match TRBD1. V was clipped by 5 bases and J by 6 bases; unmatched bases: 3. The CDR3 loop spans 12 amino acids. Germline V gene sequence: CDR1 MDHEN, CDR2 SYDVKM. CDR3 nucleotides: TGTGCCAGCAGTGGCACAGGGGATGGCTACACCTTC. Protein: CASSGTGDGYTF.

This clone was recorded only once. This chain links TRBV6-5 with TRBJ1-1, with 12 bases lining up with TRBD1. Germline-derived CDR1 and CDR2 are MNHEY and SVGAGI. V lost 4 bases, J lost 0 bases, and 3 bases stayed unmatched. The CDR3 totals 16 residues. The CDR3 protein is CASSSGTGGLNTEAFF. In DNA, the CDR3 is TGTGCCAGCAGTTCCGGGACAGGGGGCCTGAACACTGAAGCTTTCTTT.

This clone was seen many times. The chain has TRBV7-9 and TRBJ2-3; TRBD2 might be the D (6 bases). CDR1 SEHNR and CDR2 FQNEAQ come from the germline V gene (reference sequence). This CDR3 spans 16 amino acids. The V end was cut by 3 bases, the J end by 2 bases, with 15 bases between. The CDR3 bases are TGTGCCAGCAGCTTGGACGGGGGAGCTAACACAGATACGCAGTATTTT. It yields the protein CASSLDGGANTDTQYF.

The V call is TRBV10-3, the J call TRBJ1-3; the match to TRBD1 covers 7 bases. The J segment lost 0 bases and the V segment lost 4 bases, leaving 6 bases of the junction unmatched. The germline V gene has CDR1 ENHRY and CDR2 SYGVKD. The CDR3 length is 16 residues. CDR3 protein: CAISGGDSNSGNTIYF. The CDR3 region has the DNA TGTGCCATCAGTGGCGGGGACAGCAACTCTGGAAACACCATATATTTT.

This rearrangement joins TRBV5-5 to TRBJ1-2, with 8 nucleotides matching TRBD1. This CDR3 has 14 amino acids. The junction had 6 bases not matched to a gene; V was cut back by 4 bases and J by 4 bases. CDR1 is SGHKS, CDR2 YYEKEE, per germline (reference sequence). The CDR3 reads CASSQGALSYGYTF. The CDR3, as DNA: TGTGCCAGCAGCCAGGGGGCACTGTCCTATGGCTACACCTTC.

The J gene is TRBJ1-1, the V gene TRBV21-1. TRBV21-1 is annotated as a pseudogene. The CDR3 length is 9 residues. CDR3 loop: CAPRTEAFF. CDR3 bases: TGTGCCCCGAGGACTGAAGCTTTCTTT.

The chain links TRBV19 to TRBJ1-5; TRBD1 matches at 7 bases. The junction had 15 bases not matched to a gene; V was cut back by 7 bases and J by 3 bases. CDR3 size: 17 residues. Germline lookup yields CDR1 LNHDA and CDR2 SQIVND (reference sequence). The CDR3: CASKKVGQAGINQPQHF. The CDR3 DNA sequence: TGTGCCAGTAAAAAGGTCGGACAGGCGGGTATCAATCAGCCCCAGCATTTT. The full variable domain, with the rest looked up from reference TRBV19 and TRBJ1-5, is DGGITQSPKYLFRKEGQNVTLSCEQNLNHDAMYWYRQDPGQGLRLIYYSQIVNDFQKGDIAEGYSVSREKKESFPLTVTSAQKNPTAFYLCASKKVGQAGINQPQHFGDGTRLSIL.

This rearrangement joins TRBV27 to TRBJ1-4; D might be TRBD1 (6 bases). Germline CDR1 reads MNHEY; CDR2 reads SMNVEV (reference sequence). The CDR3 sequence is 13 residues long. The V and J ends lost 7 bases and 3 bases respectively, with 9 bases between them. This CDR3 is CASMGAANEKLFF. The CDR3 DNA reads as TGTGCCAGCATGGGGGCTGCTAATGAAAAACTGTTTTTT.

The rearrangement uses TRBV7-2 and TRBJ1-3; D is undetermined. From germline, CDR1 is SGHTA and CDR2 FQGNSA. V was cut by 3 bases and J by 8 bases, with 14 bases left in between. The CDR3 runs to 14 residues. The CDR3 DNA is TGTGCCAGCAGCTTGCAGGCGAATAGAGACACCATATATTTT. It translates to CASSLQANRDTIYF.